These 30 T cell receptor beta chains came from one sample sequenced in a study of T-cell memory formation after mild COVID-19. One entry per CDR3 protein, called by TCRdb with MiXCR from the 5' RACE reads. The table records over 400,000 distinct CDR3 sequences, 23% of them present only once. Material for sequencing was PBMCs or a T cell subset sorted from them (not recorded which). These receptors came from an adult woman who had mild COVID-19 (a few samples of this study predate the infection). Cell type and time point are not known.

The chain combines TRBV6-2 or TRBV6-3 with TRBJ2-7; D is tentatively TRBD1 or TRBD2 (5 bases each). The V end lost 1 base, the J end lost 1 base, and 17 bases lay between the germline ends. This CDR3 spans 17 amino acids. Germline values: CDR1 MNHEY, CDR2 SVGEGT. Here the CDR3 reads CASSYLGPGQGSYEQYF. Here the CDR3 DNA reads TGTGCCAGCAGTTACTTGGGACCGGGTCAGGGATCCTACGAGCAGTACTTC.

There are a few counts of this clonotype. The chain is built from TRBV29-1 and TRBJ1-1; TRBD1 agrees at 8 bases. From germline, CDR1 is SQVTM and CDR2 ANQGSEA. This CDR3 comprises 20 residues. Unmatched junction bases numbered 19, after V lost 0 bases and J lost 1 base. CDR3 bases: TGCAGCGTTGAAGATCGTTTTGGATGGACAGGGCGAGAGTCGAACACTGAAGCTTTCTTT. It specifies CSVEDRFGWTGRESNTEAFF.

The chain recombines TRBV12-3 or TRBV12-4 with TRBJ2-2; TRBD1 agrees at 7 bases. V was pared by 4 bases and J by 5 bases, with 7 bases of the junction left unmatched. The CDR3 has 15 amino acids. In DNA form, the CDR3 reads TGTGCCAGCAGTTCAGGTCAGGACAGGACCGGGGAGCTGTTTTTT. Translated: CASSSGQDRTGELFF.

The V gene is TRBV24-1, the J gene TRBJ1-6, with TRBD1 matching over 10 bases. V dropped 3 bases and J dropped 8; count of bases not matched to a gene: 6. Germline lookup yields CDR1 KGHDR and CDR2 SFDVKD. The CDR3 spans 16 residues. CDR3 nucleotides: TGTGCCACCAGTGATGCGGACAGGGGGTTTCATTCACCCCTCCACTTT. Amino acid sequence: CATSDADRGFHSPLHF.

The V call is TRBV3-2, the J call TRBJ2-1; the table names TRBD1, a call not compared with the DNA. TRBV3-2 is a pseudogene. CDR3 length equals 15 residues. CDR3 DNA sequence: TGTGCCAGCAGCGGGGCGGGAGAGTCCTACAATGAGCAGTTCTTC. Its protein product is CASSGAGESYNEQFF.

V and J are TRBV18 and TRBJ1-1; D ambiguous. CDR1 and CDR2 from the germline V gene are KGHSH and LQKENI. Trimming removed 1 base from V and 3 bases from J, with 12 bases in between. This CDR3 comprises 15 residues. In DNA form, the CDR3 reads TGTGCCAGCTCACCACTGGGAGGGATGGACACTGAAGCTTTCTTT. Protein product: CASSPLGGMDTEAFF.

This clonotype occurred a few times. The chain recombines TRBV11-3 with TRBJ2-1, with a possible D match to TRBD2 (6 bases). CDR3 length: 16 residues. V lost 1 base and J lost 1, with 11 bases in between. Germline-derived CDR1 and CDR2 are SGHNT and YENEEA. CDR3 in DNA: TGTGCCAGCAGCTTAGGGGGGACTCGATCCTACAATGAGCAGTTCTTC. This codes for CASSLGGTRSYNEQFF.

The chain is built from TRBV20-1 and TRBJ2-5; weak D call: TRBD2 (5 bases). V gave up 7 bases and J gave up 2 bases, with 20 bases separating them. Germline V gene sequence: CDR1 DFQATT, CDR2 SNEGSKA (reference sequence). This CDR3 spans 15 amino acids. Here the CDR3 reads CSVLRGAVIQETQYF. The CDR3 coding sequence is TGCAGTGTCCTTAGAGGAGCGGTAATTCAAGAGACCCAGTACTTC.

The CDR3 protein is CASSTDTGGNTEAFF. In DNA, the CDR3 is TGTGCCAGTAGTACCGATACCGGGGGCAACACTGAAGCTTTCTTT. The J gene is TRBJ1-1, the V gene TRBV19; perhaps TRBD1 as D (6 bases). CDR3 length: 15 residues. Trimming took off 4 bases at V and 2 bases at J, with 14 bases between the two ends. Germline V gene lookup returns CDR1 LNHDA and CDR2 SQIVND (reference sequence).

The V and J genes are TRBV4-2 and TRBJ2-1; D ambiguous. The CDR3 sequence is 12 residues long. Germline V gives CDR1 LGHNA, CDR2 YNFKEQ. The V end lost 0 bases, the J end lost 7 bases, and 4 bases lay between the germline ends. For the CDR3, the DNA is TGTGCCAGCAGCCAAGATGTAAATGAGCAGTTCTTC. Protein product: CASSQDVNEQFF.

In this sample, this clonotype turned up a few times. The chain joins TRBV4-1 to TRBJ2-7; 9 nucleotides align to TRBD2. CDR3 length equals 15 residues. CDR1 and CDR2 (germline): MGHRA, YSYEKL. Losses at the gene ends were 1 base for V and 3 bases for J; bases not matched to a gene: 4. For the CDR3, the DNA is TGCGCCAGCAGCCAAGGGGCTAGCGGGAACTACGAGCAGTACTTC. Its protein is CASSQGASGNYEQYF.

This clonotype turned up a few times. V and J are TRBV11-3 and TRBJ2-1; D is uncertain. CDR3 length equals 15 residues. The germline V gene has CDR1 SGHNT and CDR2 YENEEA. V lost 0 bases and J 8 bases, leaving 14 bases between the germline ends. The CDR3 nucleotides are TGTGCCAGCAGCTTAGATGGTCGGAACATAGATGAGCAGTTCTTC. Translation: CASSLDGRNIDEQFF. Supplemented by reference TRBV11-3 and TRBJ2-1, the full variable domain reads EAGVVQSPRYKIIEKKQPVAFWCNPISGHNTLYWYLQNLGQGPELLIRYENEEAVDDSQLPKDRFSAERLKGVDSTLKIQPAELGDSAVYLCASSLDGRNIDEQFFGPGTRLTVL.

A few counts support this clonotype. This chain joins TRBV7-9 and TRBJ1-4; perhaps TRBD1 as D (5 bases). CDR1 SEHNR and CDR2 FQNEAQ come from the germline V gene (reference sequence). Trimming removed 0 bases from V and 5 bases from J, with 16 bases in between. The CDR3 is 17 amino acids. As DNA, the CDR3 is TGTGCCAGCAGCTTAGCTCGTCTGGGGGGTCGAAATGAAAAACTGTTTTTT. Translating gives CASSLARLGGRNEKLFF. The full variable domain, completed using reference TRBV7-9 and TRBJ1-4, is DTGVSQNPRHKITKRGQNVTFRCDPISEHNRLYWYRQTLGQGPEFLTYFQNEAQLEKSRLLSDRFSAERPKGSFSTLEIQRTEQGDSAMYLCASSLARLGGRNEKLFFGSGTQLSVL.

The rearrangement joins TRBV29-1 to TRBJ2-5; TRBD1 agrees at 8 bases. The CDR3 contains 12 residues. The J segment lost 7 bases and the V segment lost 7 bases, leaving 8 bases of the junction unmatched. Germline CDR1 and CDR2: SQVTM and ANQGSEA. The CDR3 is CSGGQGGGTQYF. The CDR3 DNA reads as TGCAGCGGCGGACAGGGTGGGGGGACCCAGTACTTC.

This rearrangement joins TRBV12-3 or TRBV12-4 to TRBJ2-7; 12 nucleotides agree with TRBD2. The ends lost 4 bases at V and 4 bases at J; junction bases unmatched: 5. CDR3 length equals 15 residues. CDR3 in amino acids: CASSYLAGGSYEQYF. The CDR3, as DNA: TGTGCCAGCAGTTATCTAGCGGGAGGGTCGTACGAGCAGTACTTC.

The chain joins TRBV20-1 to TRBJ2-7; D unresolved. Germline lookup yields CDR1 DFQATT and CDR2 SNEGSKA (reference sequence). The CDR3 has 11 amino acids. Trimming took 5 bases from V and 3 from J, leaving 8 bases between them. Here the CDR3 reads CSADLNYEQYF. The CDR3 DNA sequence: TGCAGTGCTGACTTGAACTACGAGCAGTACTTC.

DNA of the CDR3: TGTGCCAGCAGCCAAGGAGGGACACTCCTGAACACCGGGGAGCTGTTTTTT. This sequence encodes CASSQGGTLLNTGELFF. The chain carries TRBV3-1 and TRBJ2-2, with TRBD1 as a possible D gene (6 bases). The CDR3 is 17 residues long. Per the germline V gene, CDR1 is LGHDT and CDR2 is YNNKEL (reference sequence). V lost 1 base to trimming and J lost 1 base, with 13 bases between them.

In this sample, this clonotype turned up a few times. The gene calls are TRBV12-3 or TRBV12-4 and TRBJ2-7; D unresolved. Trimming removed 6 bases at V and 6 bases at J, with 12 bases between. The CDR3 contains 12 residues. In DNA, the CDR3 is TGTGCCAGCAGCCCTGACGGTCGCGAGCAGTACTTC. Protein product: CASSPDGREQYF.

The J gene is TRBJ2-7, the V gene TRBV6-2 or TRBV6-3, with 7 nucleotides matching TRBD2. CDR1 MNHEY and CDR2 SVGEGT come from the germline V gene. This CDR3 is 12 amino acids long. Germline trimming cut 10 bases from V and 3 bases from J; bases unmatched to any gene: 6. CDR3 sequence (DNA): TGTGCCATCCGAAGCGGGATCTACGAGCAGTACTTC. This codes for CAIRSGIYEQYF.

This clonotype occurred a few times. This chain connects TRBV15 to TRBJ2-5; D is possibly TRBD1 (6 bases). The ends were cut back, 0 bases at V and 1 base at J, with 9 bases in the middle. Germline loops: CDR1 LNHNV, CDR2 YYDKDF (reference sequence). The CDR3 is 15 residues long. The CDR3 is CATSRDGTPQETQYF. CDR3 DNA sequence: TGTGCCACCAGCAGAGACGGGACACCCCAAGAGACCCAGTACTTC.

This clonotype has just a few counts. This chain links TRBV5-6 with TRBJ2-7, with 8 bases matching TRBD2. The CDR3 has 16 residues. The junction had 12 bases not matched to a gene; V was cut back by 4 bases and J by 3 bases. Germline CDR1 and CDR2: SGHDT and YYEEEE. This CDR3 reads CASSPLVASGFYEQYF. The CDR3 DNA is TGTGCCAGCAGCCCCCTGGTGGCTAGCGGGTTCTACGAGCAGTACTTC.

The chain employs TRBV24-1 and TRBJ2-1; 10 bases are a match to TRBD1. The J segment lost 8 bases and the V segment lost 4 bases, leaving 4 bases of the junction unmatched. The CDR3 spans 14 residues. Germline CDR1 reads KGHDR; CDR2 reads SFDVKD. CDR3 residues: CATSDWTGGDEQFF. CDR3 coding DNA: TGTGCCACCAGTGACTGGACAGGGGGGGATGAGCAGTTCTTC.

This clonotype was picked up a small number of times. V and J are TRBV3-1 and TRBJ2-3; 12 bases map to TRBD2. V shed 5 bases, J shed 0 bases, and the junction held 12 bases outside the gene matches. There are 19 residues in the CDR3. From germline, CDR1 is LGHDT and CDR2 YNNKEL (reference sequence). The DNA of the CDR3 is TGTGCCAGCAGCATCACCCTGGGTGGGACTAGCGGGAGCACAGATACGCAGTATTTT. Translating it yields CASSITLGGTSGSTDTQYF.

This clonotype was recorded many times. The chain couples TRBV12-3 or TRBV12-4 to TRBJ2-1; D may be TRBD1 or TRBD2 (6 bases each). The V and J ends lost 8 bases and 4 bases respectively, with 12 bases between them. This CDR3 has 13 residues. The DNA for the CDR3 is TGTGCCAGCGGGGGCGGGGCATACAATGAGCAGTTCTTC. As protein: CASGGGAYNEQFF.

This clonotype was recorded a few times. The gene calls are TRBV10-2 and TRBJ2-1; D may be TRBD2 (5 bases). The CDR3 extends over 15 amino acids. V gave up 7 bases and J gave up 6 bases, with 19 bases separating them. Germline assignment: CDR1 WSHSY and CDR2 SAAADI. In DNA, the CDR3 is TGCGCCAGCACTCCCGGACTGTACTCTCTCAATGAGCAGTTCTTC. Translated, it gives CASTPGLYSLNEQFF.

This chain joins TRBV12-3 or TRBV12-4 and TRBJ2-3; 8 bases are shared with TRBD2. This CDR3 has 16 amino acids. The trim removed 3 bases at V and 2 bases at J, leaving 7 bases unmatched. CDR3: CASSFIPGGVTDTQYF. Here the CDR3 DNA reads TGTGCCAGCAGTTTTATCCCGGGGGGGGTCACAGATACGCAGTATTTT.

In its sample, this clonotype was seen once. CDR3 residues: CAISQTGTLYEQYF. CDR3 bases: TGTGCCATCAGCCAGACAGGGACGTTATACGAGCAGTACTTC. The gene calls are TRBV10-3 and TRBJ2-7; 7 bases fit TRBD1. There are 14 residues in the CDR3. Germline V lookup: CDR1 ENHRY, CDR2 SYGVKD. The junction had 9 bases not matched to a gene; V was cut back by 6 bases and J by 4 bases.

The genes are TRBV5-1 and TRBJ2-1, with TRBD1 identical over 7 bases. CDR1 SGHRS and CDR2 YFSETQ come from the germline V gene. This CDR3 comprises 17 residues. J was trimmed by 4 bases and V by 0 bases; bases with no gene match: 10. CDR3 DNA: TGCGCCAGCAGCTTGGAAGGACAGGCCCTTTCATACAATGAGCAGTTCTTC. It translates to CASSLEGQALSYNEQFF.

This clonotype was observed many times. The V and J genes are TRBV5-1 and TRBJ2-2, with D perhaps being TRBD1 or TRBD2 (5 bases each). CDR1 and CDR2 (germline): SGHRS, YFSETQ. V lost 0 bases to trimming and J lost 5 bases, with 14 bases between them. This CDR3 is 16 amino acids long. CDR3 in amino acids: CASSLGWTRETGELFF. DNA for the CDR3: TGCGCCAGCAGCTTGGGCTGGACACGGGAAACCGGGGAGCTGTTTTTT.

This clonotype came up many times. As DNA, the CDR3 is TGTGCCAGCAGCCAGGGGGGACTCGCCGGTGATACGCAGTATTTT. Residues: CASSQGGLAGDTQYF. V usage is TRBV9 and J usage is TRBJ2-3, with D possibly being TRBD1 (7 bases). Germline V gives CDR1 SGDLS, CDR2 YYNGEE. The CDR3 is made up of 15 amino acids. Trimming took off 4 bases at V and 6 bases at J, with 18 bases between the two ends.